These T cell receptor beta chains were read from a single sample in a study of cytomegalovirus exposure and HLA in healthy donors. Some clones are missing from TCRdb's copy, which holds only in-frame ones; the method was immunoSEQ multiplex PCR. The table records 100,000 to 150,000 clones, 77% of them present only once. The sample taken for sequencing was PBMCs. The receptors were gathered from a male donor in good health and CMV-seropositive. Each CDR3 is given with its conserved first and last residue. The D gene is left open where the match is weak. Clone size is not always given. Where it is, it says once, few, many or a class for expanded clones.

TGTGCCAGCAGCTTGACCACCCTACTAGCGGGCAGCTCCTACAATGAGCAGTTCTTC	CASSLTTLLAGSSYNEQFF	NA	TRBD2	TRBV5-4	TRBJ2-1
TGCGCCAGCAGCCAAGTGGGACTAGCGGGAGGGGGCACAGATACGCAGTATTTT	CASSQVGLAGGGTDTQYF	NA	TRBD2	TRBV4-1	TRBJ2-3
TGTGCCAGCAGCGCCGACAGGGATCCGTTCGATGGCTACACCTTC	CASSADRDPFDGYTF	few	TRBD1	TRBV9	TRBJ1-2
TGTGCCAGGCGTTCTCCTGGGGCCAACGGCCTGACTTTC	CARRSPGANGLTF	NA	NA	TRBV5-3	TRBJ2-6
TGCGCCAGCACCGGAGGGACAGGGTATGAGCAGTTCTTC	CASTGGTGYEQFF	NA	TRBD1	TRBV5-1	TRBJ2-1
TGTGCCAGCGGGACAGGGGGCCTCGGTGGCTACACCTTC	CASGTGGLGGYTF	NA	TRBD1	TRBV28	TRBJ1-2
TGTGCCAGCAGTTTAAGGGAGCTCCTCCACGAGCAGTACTTC	CASSLRELLHEQYF	NA	NA	TRBV6-1	TRBJ2-7
TGTGCCAGTAGCACCACCGCGGGGGGGCGGTACAATGAGCAGTTCTTC	CASSTTAGGRYNEQFF	NA	TRBD2	TRBV19	TRBJ2-1
TGTGCCAGCAGCCCCGACAGATCCACCGGGGAGCTGTTTTTT	CASSPDRSTGELFF	NA	NA	TRBV11-3	TRBJ2-2
TGTGCCAGCCTACAGGGGGCTGAGCAGTTCTTC	CASLQGAEQFF	NA	TRBD1	TRBV27	TRBJ2-1
TGTGCCAGCAGCCTCCTTTGGGGACTAGTCGGCTCCTACAATGAGCAGTTCTTC	CASSLLWGLVGSYNEQFF	NA	TRBD2	TRBV7-2	TRBJ2-1
TGCGCCAGCAGCTTGGATGATAGCGGGGTTCCGCAGTATTTT	CASSLDDSGVPQYF	NA	TRBD2	TRBV5-1	TRBJ2-3
TGCAGCGTCCGAGGTACAGCGGGCTCTGGAAACACCATATATTTT	CSVRGTAGSGNTIYF	NA	NA	TRBV29-1	TRBJ1-3
TGTGCCTCCCAGAGGGCTTCCACAGATACGCAGTATTTT	CASQRASTDTQYF	NA	NA	TRBV7-9	TRBJ2-3
TGTGCCAGCACCCAAAGCGGGGGGCGCGGAAATGAGCAGTTCTTC	CASTQSGGRGNEQFF	once	TRBD2	TRBV7-2	TRBJ2-1
TGTGCCAGCAGCCGGAGGGACAGGGAGGGCGGGGAGCTGTTTTTT	CASSRRDREGGELFF	NA	TRBD1	TRBV4-2	TRBJ2-2
TGTGCCAGCAGTCCGGGTGGCGTCTACGAGCAGTACTTC	CASSPGGVYEQYF	NA	NA	TRBV27	TRBJ2-7
TGTGCCAGCAGTATGGACAGGCTCTCTGGAAACACCATATATTTT	CASSMDRLSGNTIYF	NA	TRBD1	TRBV2	TRBJ1-3
TGTGCCAGCAGTGACTCCGGCAATCAGCCCCAGCATTTT	CASSDSGNQPQHF	NA	NA	TRBV2	TRBJ1-5
TGCGCCAGCAGGACAACTAGCGGGGCCCACAATGAGCAGTTCTTC	CASRTTSGAHNEQFF	NA	TRBD2	TRBV5-1	TRBJ2-1
TGCGCCAGCAGCTTAGCCACCCCAGGGGAGGGCTACACCTTC	CASSLATPGEGYTF	NA	NA	TRBV5-1	TRBJ1-2
TGTGCCAGTAGTGACAGGACCAACACCGGGGAGCTGTTTTTT	CASSDRTNTGELFF	few	NA	TRBV19	TRBJ2-2
TGTGCCAGCCTTTCGCGAGGCATCATTAATGAGCAGTTCTTC	CASLSRGIINEQFF	NA	NA	TRBV28	TRBJ2-1
TGCGCCAGCAGCCCAGGGACTAGCGGGGGTTTGGAGACCCAGTACTTC	CASSPGTSGGLETQYF	NA	TRBD2	TRBV5-1	TRBJ2-5
TGTGCCAGCACAGCGGGGTGGCAAGAGACCCAGTACTTC	CASTAGWQETQYF	NA	TRBD2	TRBV2	TRBJ2-5
TGTGCCAGTAAGGGACAGGCTGTCTCTGGGGCCAACGTCCTGACTTTC	CASKGQAVSGANVLTF	NA	TRBD1	TRBV19	TRBJ2-6
TGTGCCAGCAGTGAAGCCAGGACAAGAGGCTCCTACGAGCAGTACTTC	CASSEARTRGSYEQYF	NA	NA	TRBV6-1	TRBJ2-7
TGCGCCAGCAGCTTGGAGGGGCGGACGAACACTGAAGCTTTCTTT	CASSLEGRTNTEAFF	NA	NA	TRBV5-1	TRBJ1-1
TGTGCCAGCAGTTTCATCTCAGGCAAAAACAGTCAGTACTTC	CASSFISGKNSQYF	NA	NA	TRBV28	TRBJ2-4
TGTGCCAGCAGCTCAGGAACGGGAATGAACACTGAAGCTTTCTTT	CASSSGTGMNTEAFF	once	NA	TRBV7-2	TRBJ1-1
TGTGCCAGCAGTTACTACGAGGTTAGCTCCTACAATGAGCAGTTCTTC	CASSYYEVSSYNEQFF	NA	NA	TRBV28	TRBJ2-1
TGCGCCAGCAGCTTACCGGGACTAGCGGGAGCGGGGGAGCTGTTTTTT	CASSLPGLAGAGELFF	NA	TRBD2	TRBV5-1	TRBJ2-2
TGTGCCAGCAGCTTGCTTCTAGCGGGAGGTGGGGCCAACGGCCTGACTTTC	CASSLLLAGGGANGLTF	NA	TRBD2	TRBV7-8	TRBJ2-6
TGTGCCAGCGGGACAGGGGGCATGGAGACCCAGTACTTC	CASGTGGMETQYF	NA	TRBD1	TRBV7-6	TRBJ2-5
TGTGCCAGCAGGGGGCGAGCAGATACGCAGTATTTT	CASRGRADTQYF	NA	NA	TRBV6-6	TRBJ2-3
TGTGCCACTAAAGCTCTTGGTTCCATGAACACTGAAGCTTTCTTT	CATKALGSMNTEAFF	NA	NA	TRBV7-9	TRBJ1-1
TGTGCCAGCAGTGTAGCGGAGGAGACCCAGTACTTC	CASSVAEETQYF	NA	NA	TRBV2	TRBJ2-5
TGTGCCAGCAGCGTAGGGCTAGCGGGAGGGCCTAGATACAATGAGCAGTTCTTC	CASSVGLAGGPRYNEQFF	NA	TRBD2	TRBV9	TRBJ2-1
TGTGCCTATGGGGCAGCCTACGAGCAGTACTTC	CAYGAAYEQYF	NA	NA	TRBV28	TRBJ2-7
TGTGCCAGCAGTGGACAGAAGGGTAGTAGCAATCAGCCCCAGCATTTT	CASSGQKGSSNQPQHF	NA	NA	TRBV5-8	TRBJ1-5
TGTGCCAGCAGTTATGGAGCGGGGGGAAGGACTGAAGCTTTCTTT	CASSYGAGGRTEAFF	NA	NA	TRBV6-5	TRBJ1-1
TGTGCCAGCAGTTTGACAGGATCACGGTCAGATACGCAGTATTTT	CASSLTGSRSDTQYF	NA	NA	TRBV6-5	TRBJ2-3
TGTGCCAGCAGCTTAAGTTCTAGCGGATCCTACGAGCAGTACTTC	CASSLSSSGSYEQYF	NA	TRBD2	TRBV7-6	TRBJ2-7
TGTGCCAGCAGGGCTACAGCAAACTCCTACGAGCAGTACTTC	CASRATANSYEQYF	NA	NA	TRBV7-9	TRBJ2-7
TGTGCCAGCAGCTTAAGTGGCAGCTCCTACAATGAGCAGTTCTTC	CASSLSGSSYNEQFF	NA	NA	TRBV7-8	TRBJ2-1
TGTGCAAGTCGCTTCGCGGAGACCCAGTACTTC	CASRFAETQYF	NA	NA	TRBV12-2	TRBJ2-5